This record looks at one TCR beta chain sequence and its context. Which antigen it targets is not known. No per-base quality is available; no much larger clone lies one base away. The CDR3 regions of human TCRbeta chains were analyzed by immunosequencing. The authors' pipeline ran thus. TCRs in the repertoires were compared against a reference library of SARS-CoV-2-specific TCRs that had been generated with the MIRA antigen-specificity platform. Breadth meant the fraction of unique TCRs that were SARS-CoV-2-associated, whereas depth meant the fraction of total T cells that were SARS-CoV-2-associated. Using the MIRA data, every spike-specific TCR was mapped to the spike region that the TCR reacted to and assigned to either a CD4 or a CD8 class. Log10-transformed breadth and depth values were compared by one-way ANOVA with Sidak's multiple comparisons tests. The table comes from immuneACCESS by way of TCRdb, which keeps in-frame sequences with V and J called. Part of the clones is missing from these tables; in studies checked, under half for an unresolved V gene and the rest for unknown reasons. V and J calls and clone size are given by that table; D and trimming were obtained from the DNA. The sample table contains 88,000 or so clones; only one count was recorded for roughly nine tenths of them. The leading ten clones occupy approximately 5.2% of the sample.

These data are taken from a study of T cell responses to AZD1222 COVID-19 vaccine (dated by TCRdb to 2020 to 2023). For context, the study as a whole: A total of 233 trial participants underwent TCR sequencing, of whom 207 received two doses of AZD1222 and some 26 received two doses of the MenACWY control vaccine. Trial participants were enrolled by age into subgroups of 18-55, 56-69 and 70-plus years, and around 150, 28 and 57 TCR-sequenced participants, respectively, were included in these subgroups.

The time point label corresponds to: about 28 days (+/-7) after the second vaccine dose. AZD1222 recipients given second doses at about 4 weeks or at about 12 weeks were pooled, since spike-specific TCR depth and breadth were not found to differ between the two schedules. Vaccinee samples came from UK trials COV001 and COV002, including a single-blind randomized controlled phase 2/3 trial of AZD1222 (ChAdOx1 nCoV-19) in healthy adults. Trial participant PBMC samples were collected at day 0 and day 28 after the second dose for TCRbeta chain sequencing. Study-level results and caveats: Spike-specific TCR breadth and depth rose significantly after two AZD1222 doses compared with day 0 and with MenACWY recipients. Conclusions about previously exposed vaccinees are limited because only five or six AZD1222 recipients were SARS-CoV-2 seropositive at baseline. The 56-69-year group was small, and its depth increase did not reach significance, likely because of low power. The vaccine-associated CD4 TCRs covered the entire spike protein, and the dominant responses fell in regions 160-218 and 743-854. No day 14 peak-response samples were available, so repertoires were characterized only after the peak T cell response. Participants were mostly white British and included more females than males, and it was suggested by the authors that clonal diversity may have been underestimated. Reportedly, close to half of the unique spike-specific TCRs recognized epitopes lying outside the regions that are mutated in the B.1.351 and B.1.1.7 variants.

The source was peripheral blood, collected 28 days after the second AZD1222 dose. This receptor was identified in an adult who received the AZD1222 COVID-19 vaccine.

The nucleotides read TGTGCCAGCAGCGTAACGGCTGGAAACACCATATATTTT. Its translation is CASSVTAGNTIYF. The chain uses TRBV9 and TRBJ1-3, with the identity of the D gene unclear. CDR1 and CDR2 are read off the germline V gene as SGDLS and YYNGEE. V loses 1 base of germline sequence and J loses 2 bases, and the interval between the two ends is 4 bases. The cysteine opens and the phenylalanine closes a CDR3 of 13 amino acids. This entry keeps only the CDR3 DNA: 39 bases, framed from base 1.